These T cell receptor beta chains were read from a single sample in a study of T cell responses to AZD1222 COVID-19 vaccine. Sequencing was performed with immunoSEQ multiplex PCR; in TCRdb, only in-frame clones are kept and a portion is missing. The table includes some 130,000 clones, over 85% detected once. This specimen consisted of peripheral blood, obtained 28 days after the second AZD1222 dose. These receptors were taken from an adult who received the AZD1222 COVID-19 vaccine. The conserved cysteine and the conserved F or W are not part of the CDR3 here. Each record gives: V gene, J gene, CDR3 protein.

TRBV5-1	TRBJ2-2	ASSPAPGGFSGELF
TRBV30	TRBJ2-7	AWGLYYEQY
TRBV13	TRBJ1-1	ASSLAVRVISGNTEAF
TRBV27	TRBJ2-1	ASSFTAGGLFTTYNEQF
TRBV12-3/TRBV12-4	TRBJ2-7	ASSSESYEQY
TRBV2	TRBJ1-5	ASSEGTGGTQPQH
TRBV11-1	TRBJ1-1	ASSLWTAYTEAF
TRBV12-3/TRBV12-4	TRBJ1-2	ASSPTRSGYT
TRBV5-6	TRBJ1-2	ASSTTGGHYGYT
TRBV7-9	TRBJ1-6	ASSLGGGRVYNSPLH
TRBV20-1	TRBJ2-1	SASPTDRVRINEQF
TRBV19	TRBJ1-6	ASSMGGRAYNSPLH
TRBV15	TRBJ1-1	ATSRDGLRANTEAF
TRBV19	TRBJ1-3	ASSWEGISGNTIY
TRBV7-3	TRBJ2-2	ASSPRGARTGELF
TRBV27	TRBJ1-1	ASRPQQGIETEAF
TRBV29-1	TRBJ1-1	SGSFRGNTEAF
TRBV18	TRBJ2-1	ASSPWGDNEQF
TRBV5-6	TRBJ1-5	ASSLSWGVYSNQPQH
TRBV11-3	TRBJ2-1	ASSLDSAVREQF
TRBV11-3	TRBJ2-7	ASSFHRTGSYEQY
TRBV30	TRBJ1-4	AWTRGGAGEKLF
TRBV13	TRBJ1-4	ASSTHMQGIEGEKLF
TRBV4-1	TRBJ2-1	ASSQDGGRGSSYNEQF
TRBV18	TRBJ1-6	ASSRDRNNSPLH
TRBV5-4	TRBJ1-1	ASSSPQGDTEAF
TRBV5-5	TRBJ1-6	ASSLDTGTVNSPLH
TRBV6-5	TRBJ2-4	ASSYSKGSDIQY
TRBV6-6	TRBJ1-2	ASSSNRQGFGYT
TRBV19	TRBJ1-1	ASSPQGGRMNTEAF
TRBV21-1	TRBJ2-7	ASAERGASYEQY
TRBV4-1	TRBJ2-7	ASSQDRGTPYEQY
TRBV3-1/TRBV3-2	TRBJ2-1	ASSSADSSYNEQF
TRBV28	TRBJ2-5	ASSSGGETQY
TRBV20-1	TRBJ1-2	SAMTAYGYT
TRBV19	TRBJ1-2	ASNERDNYGYT
TRBV19	TRBJ1-5	ASSIGQFNQPQH
TRBV5-1	TRBJ2-5	ASSKPPGQLQETQY
TRBV7-6	TRBJ2-5	ASSLAPDPPLETQY
TRBV5-1	TRBJ2-3	ASSLVTDTQY